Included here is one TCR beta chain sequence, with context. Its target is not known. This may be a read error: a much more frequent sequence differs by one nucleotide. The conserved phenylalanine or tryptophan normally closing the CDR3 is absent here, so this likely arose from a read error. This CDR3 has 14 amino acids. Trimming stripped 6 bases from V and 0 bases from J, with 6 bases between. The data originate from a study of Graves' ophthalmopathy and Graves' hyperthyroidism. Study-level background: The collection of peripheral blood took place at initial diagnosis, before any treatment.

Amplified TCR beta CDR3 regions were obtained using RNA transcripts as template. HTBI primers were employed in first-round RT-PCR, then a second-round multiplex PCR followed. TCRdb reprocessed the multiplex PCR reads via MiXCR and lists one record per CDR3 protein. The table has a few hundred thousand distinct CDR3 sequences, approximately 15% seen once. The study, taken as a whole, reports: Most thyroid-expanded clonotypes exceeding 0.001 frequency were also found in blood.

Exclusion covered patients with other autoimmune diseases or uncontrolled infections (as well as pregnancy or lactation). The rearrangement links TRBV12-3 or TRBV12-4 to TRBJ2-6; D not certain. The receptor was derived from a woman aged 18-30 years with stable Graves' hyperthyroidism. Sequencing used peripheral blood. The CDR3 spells CASSKFSGANVLTV. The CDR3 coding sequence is TGTGCCAGCAGCAAATTCTCTGGGGCCAACGTCCTGACTGTC.